This TCR beta chain was identified during a study of blood T cell repertoires in COVID-19 (dated by TCRdb to 2020 to 2022). For context, the study as a whole: Samples covering the acute and convalescent phases of COVID-19 were provided by collaborators in the United States, Italy and Spain. Where available, HLA class I and class II types were taken from metadata supplied by the sample provider and were not determined by assay-based typing. The material from the prospective study consisted of cDNA or gDNA derived from T cells, B-cell-depleted T cells, or PBMCs. Deeply sampled blood TCRbeta repertoires from subjects exposed to, actively infected with, or recovered from COVID-19 were included in the dataset. The sample metadata nearly always contained a de-identified subject ID, COVID-19 status, age in years and sex. The repertoires were released in a freely available public database meant as a resource for research on the immune response to SARS-CoV-2. Samples were obtained from the ongoing ImmuneRACE study (first 160 participants) and from about 1,300 subjects provided by 6 global collaborators.

The immunoSEQ Assay, a bias-controlled multiplex PCR, was used to amplify TCRbeta CDR3 regions from genomic DNA. Turning to the authors' computational methods: The number of nucleated cells in each sample was estimated by amplification of reference gene primers within the assay. To quantify the absolute abundance of each unique TCRbeta CDR3 rearrangement, sequence reads were collapsed and filtered. For each sample, productive Simpson clonality was calculated by taking the square root of Simpson's diversity index across productive rearrangements. What TCRdb holds here is the immuneACCESS table cut down to in-frame rearrangements. Part of the clones is not present; checked against another copy, under half of the missing clones reflect an unresolved V gene, and the others are unexplained. D and trimming come from the DNA, and the V and J calls and clone size come from that table. This sample gives about 150,000 clones in total; 84% of them show up just once. The ten largest clones take up 35% to 45% of the sample.

This clone was detected only once. Its antigen specificity is not known. Base-call qualities are not available, and no considerably larger clone is one nucleotide away. The collaborating institutions used their own protocols to collect whole blood in K2EDTA tubes. For TCRbeta analysis, collaborators shipped samples as frozen whole blood, isolated PBMCs, or DNA extracted from either of those sample types. The CDR1 and CDR2 encoded by the germline V gene are SNHLY and FYNNEI. Its CDR3 holds 13 amino acids, cysteine through valine. Only the CDR3 region is kept as DNA, spanning 39 bases read in frame from base 1. V is shortened by 6 bases, J by 3 bases, and the region joining them spans 12 bases. The paper as a whole reports these results and caveats: The quantity of clinical and demographic metadata differed by source and by participant and was supplied without curation.

Input material: peripheral blood. This TCR came from a human donor in a cohort sampled during active COVID-19. In this chain, TRBV2 is recombined with TRBJ2-7, with a tentative D gene TRBD2 over 6 matching bases. The nucleotide sequence is given as TGTGCCAGCAGAGGGGTCGGGGGCTACGAGCAGTACGTC. This gives the protein CASRGVGGYEQYV.